Reported below is one T cell receptor beta chain. The record originates from a study of control samples from healthy donors and cancer patients. Data came from immunoSEQ multiplex PCR; TCRdb stores just in-frame clones and leaves some out. The data hold around 150,000 clones, with almost 90% observed a single time. The TCR originated in a young man in good health. Sequencing input: blood.

The CDR3 spells CASSPQSLLREKLFF. Here the CDR3 DNA reads TGTGCCAGCAGCCCCCAATCCCTCCTAAGGGAAAAACTGTTTTTT. The chain is built from TRBV2 and TRBJ1-4; D unresolved. CDR3 length: 15 residues. Deletions cut 6 bases from V and 8 bases from J, with 19 bases between. The germline CDR1 and CDR2 sequences are SNHLY and FYNNEI.